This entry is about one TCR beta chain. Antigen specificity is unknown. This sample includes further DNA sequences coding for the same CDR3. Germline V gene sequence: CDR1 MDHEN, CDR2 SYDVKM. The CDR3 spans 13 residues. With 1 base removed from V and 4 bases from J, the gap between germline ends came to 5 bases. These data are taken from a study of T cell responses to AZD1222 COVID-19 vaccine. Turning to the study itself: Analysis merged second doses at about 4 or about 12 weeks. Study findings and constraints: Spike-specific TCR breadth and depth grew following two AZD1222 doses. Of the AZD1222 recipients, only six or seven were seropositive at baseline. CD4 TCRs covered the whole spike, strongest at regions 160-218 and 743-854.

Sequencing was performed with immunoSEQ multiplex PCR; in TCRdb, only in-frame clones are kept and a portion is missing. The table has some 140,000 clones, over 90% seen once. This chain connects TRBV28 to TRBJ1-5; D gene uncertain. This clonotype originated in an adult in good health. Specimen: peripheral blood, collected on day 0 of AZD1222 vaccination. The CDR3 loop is CASSLSGNQPQHF. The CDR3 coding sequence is TGTGCCAGCAGTTTATCGGGGAATCAGCCCCAGCATTTT. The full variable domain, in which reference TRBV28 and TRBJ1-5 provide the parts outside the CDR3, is DVKVTQSSRYLVKRTGEKVFLECVQDMDHENMFWYRQDPGLGLRLIYFSYDVKMKEKGDIPEGYSVSREKKERFSLILESASTNQTSMYLCASSLSGNQPQHFGDGTRLSIL.